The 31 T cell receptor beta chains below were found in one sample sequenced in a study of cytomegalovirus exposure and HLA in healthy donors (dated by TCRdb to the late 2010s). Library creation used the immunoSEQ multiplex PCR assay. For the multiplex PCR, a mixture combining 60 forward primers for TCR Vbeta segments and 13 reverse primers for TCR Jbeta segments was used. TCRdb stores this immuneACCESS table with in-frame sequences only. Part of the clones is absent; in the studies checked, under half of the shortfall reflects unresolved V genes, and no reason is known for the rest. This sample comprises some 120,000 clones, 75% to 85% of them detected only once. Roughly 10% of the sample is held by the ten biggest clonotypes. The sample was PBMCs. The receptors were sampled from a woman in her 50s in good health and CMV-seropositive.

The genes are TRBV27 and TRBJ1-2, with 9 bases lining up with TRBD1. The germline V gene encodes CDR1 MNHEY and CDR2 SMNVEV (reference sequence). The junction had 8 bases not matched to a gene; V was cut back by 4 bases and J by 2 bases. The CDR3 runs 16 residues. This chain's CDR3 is CASSSPGQGLNYGYTF. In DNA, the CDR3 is TGTGCCAGCAGTTCGCCGGGACAGGGACTAAACTATGGCTACACCTTC.

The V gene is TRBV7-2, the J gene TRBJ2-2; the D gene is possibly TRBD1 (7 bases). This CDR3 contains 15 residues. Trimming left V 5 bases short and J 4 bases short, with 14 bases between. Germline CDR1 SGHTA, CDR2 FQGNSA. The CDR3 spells CASSPQGGFTGELFF. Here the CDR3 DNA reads TGTGCCAGCAGCCCGCAGGGGGGATTCACCGGGGAGCTGTTTTTT.

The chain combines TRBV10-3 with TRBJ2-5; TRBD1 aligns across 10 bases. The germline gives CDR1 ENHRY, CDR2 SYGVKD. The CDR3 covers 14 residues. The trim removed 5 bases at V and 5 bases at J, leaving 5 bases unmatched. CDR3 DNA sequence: TGTGCCATCAGTCCCGGGACAGGGGAGGAGACCCAGTACTTC. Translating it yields CAISPGTGEETQYF.

The CDR3 DNA reads as TGCGCCAGCAGCTGGGCTGACAGGGAAGGCTATGGCTACACCTTC. Its protein product is CASSWADREGYGYTF. This chain joins TRBV5-1 and TRBJ1-2, with 7 bases fitting TRBD1. The V gene end was trimmed by 3 bases and the J gene end by 4 bases; junction bases not matched to a gene: 9. The CDR3 spans 15 residues. The germline V gene encodes CDR1 SGHRS and CDR2 YFSETQ. The full variable domain, rest sourced from reference TRBV5-1 and TRBJ1-2, is KAGVTQTPRYLIKTRGQQVTLSCSPISGHRSVSWYQQTPGQGLQFLFEYFSETQRNKGNFPGRFSGRQFSNSRSEMNVSTLELGDSALYLCASSWADREGYGYTFGSGTRLTVV.

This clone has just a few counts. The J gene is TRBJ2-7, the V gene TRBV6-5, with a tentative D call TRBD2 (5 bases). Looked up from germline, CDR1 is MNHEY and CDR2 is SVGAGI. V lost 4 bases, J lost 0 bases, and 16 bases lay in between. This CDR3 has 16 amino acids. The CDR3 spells CASSSRRRGRSYEQYF. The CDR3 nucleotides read TGTGCCAGCAGTTCGCGACGGCGAGGGCGCTCCTACGAGCAGTACTTC.

The DNA for the CDR3 is TGTGCCAGCAGCTTAATACAGGGGCATGGCTACACCTTC. It encodes CASSLIQGHGYTF. The gene calls are TRBV7-9 and TRBJ1-2; 7 positions match TRBD1. The CDR3 totals 13 residues. Losses at the gene ends were 2 bases for V and 6 bases for J; bases not matched to a gene: 3. Germline values: CDR1 SEHNR, CDR2 FQNEAQ (reference sequence).

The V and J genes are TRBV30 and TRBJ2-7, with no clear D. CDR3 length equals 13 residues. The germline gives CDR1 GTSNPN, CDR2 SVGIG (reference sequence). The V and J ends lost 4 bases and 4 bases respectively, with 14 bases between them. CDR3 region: CAWTRGGPYEQYF. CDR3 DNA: TGTGCCTGGACCCGAGGTGGTCCTTACGAGCAGTACTTC.

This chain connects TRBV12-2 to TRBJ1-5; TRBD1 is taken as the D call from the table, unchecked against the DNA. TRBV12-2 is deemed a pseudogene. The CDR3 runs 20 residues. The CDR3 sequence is CASRLGSLSWGSYSNQPQHF. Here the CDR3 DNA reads TGTGCAAGTCGCTTAGGATCCCTGTCGTGGGGCAGCTATAGCAATCAGCCCCAGCATTTT.

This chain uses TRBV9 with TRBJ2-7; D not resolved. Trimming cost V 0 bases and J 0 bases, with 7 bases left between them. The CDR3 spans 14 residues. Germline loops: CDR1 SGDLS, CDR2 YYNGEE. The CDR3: CASSVDPSSYEQYF. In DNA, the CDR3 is TGTGCCAGCAGCGTAGACCCGAGCTCCTACGAGCAGTACTTC.

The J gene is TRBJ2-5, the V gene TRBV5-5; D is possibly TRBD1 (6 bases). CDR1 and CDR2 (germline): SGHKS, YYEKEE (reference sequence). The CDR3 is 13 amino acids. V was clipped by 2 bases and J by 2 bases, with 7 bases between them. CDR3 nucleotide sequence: TGTGCCAGCAGCTTCCAGGGGCAAGAGACCCAGTACTTC. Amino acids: CASSFQGQETQYF.

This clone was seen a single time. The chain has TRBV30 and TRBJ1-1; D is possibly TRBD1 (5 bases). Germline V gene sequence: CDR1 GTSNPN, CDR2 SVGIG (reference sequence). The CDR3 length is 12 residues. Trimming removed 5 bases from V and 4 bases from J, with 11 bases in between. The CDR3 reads CAWGGVGTEAFF. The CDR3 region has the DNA TGTGCCTGGGGGGGGGTGGGCACTGAAGCTTTCTTT.

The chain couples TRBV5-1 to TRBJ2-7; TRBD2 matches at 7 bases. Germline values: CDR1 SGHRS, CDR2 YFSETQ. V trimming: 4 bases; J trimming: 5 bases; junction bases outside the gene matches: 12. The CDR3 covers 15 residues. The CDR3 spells CASSASSGINNEQYF. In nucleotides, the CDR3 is TGCGCCAGCAGCGCCTCAAGCGGGATAAACAACGAGCAGTACTTC. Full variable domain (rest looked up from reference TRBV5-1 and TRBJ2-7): KAGVTQTPRYLIKTRGQQVTLSCSPISGHRSVSWYQQTPGQGLQFLFEYFSETQRNKGNFPGRFSGRQFSNSRSEMNVSTLELGDSALYLCASSASSGINNEQYFGPGTRLTVT.

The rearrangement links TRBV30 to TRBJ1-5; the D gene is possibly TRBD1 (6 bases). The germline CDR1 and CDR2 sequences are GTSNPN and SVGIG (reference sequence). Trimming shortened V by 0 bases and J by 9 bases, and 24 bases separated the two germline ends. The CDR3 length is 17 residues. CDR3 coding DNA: TGTGCCTGGAGTGTATCGGCACAGGGTTACCGGAAATGGCCCCAGCATTTT. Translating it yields CAWSVSAQGYRKWPQHF.

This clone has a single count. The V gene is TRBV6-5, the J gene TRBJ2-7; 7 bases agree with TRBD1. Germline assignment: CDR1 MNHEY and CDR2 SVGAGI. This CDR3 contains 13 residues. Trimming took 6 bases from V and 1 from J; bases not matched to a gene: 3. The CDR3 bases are TGTGCCAGCAGAAGGGGACAGTCCTACGAGCAGTACTTC. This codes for CASRRGQSYEQYF.

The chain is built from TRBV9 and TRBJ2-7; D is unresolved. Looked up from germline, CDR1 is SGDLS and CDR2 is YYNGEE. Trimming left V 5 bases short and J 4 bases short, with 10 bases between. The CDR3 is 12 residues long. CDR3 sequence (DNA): TGTGCCAGCAGTCTAATCATTTACGAGCAGTACTTC. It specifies CASSLIIYEQYF.

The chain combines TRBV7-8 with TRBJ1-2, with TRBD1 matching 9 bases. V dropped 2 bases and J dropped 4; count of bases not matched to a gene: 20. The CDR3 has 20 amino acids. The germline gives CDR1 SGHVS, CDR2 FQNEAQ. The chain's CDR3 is CASSLMVILTPGQGSYGYTF. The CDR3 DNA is TGTGCCAGCAGCTTAATGGTGATTTTAACACCGGGACAGGGATCCTATGGCTACACCTTC.

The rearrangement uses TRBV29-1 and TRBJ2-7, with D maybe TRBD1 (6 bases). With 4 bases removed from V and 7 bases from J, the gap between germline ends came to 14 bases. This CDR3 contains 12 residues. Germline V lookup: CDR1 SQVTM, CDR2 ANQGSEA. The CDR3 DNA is TGCAGCGTTGCCAGGACAGCCGAGGAGCAGTACTTC. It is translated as CSVARTAEEQYF.

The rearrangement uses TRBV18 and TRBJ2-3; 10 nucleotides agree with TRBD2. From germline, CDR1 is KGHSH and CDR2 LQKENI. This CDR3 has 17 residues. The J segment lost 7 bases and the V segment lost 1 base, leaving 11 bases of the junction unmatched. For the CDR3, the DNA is TGTGCCAGCTCACCACAACCCAGCGGGGGGGTTTATTATACGCAGTATTTT. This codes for CASSPQPSGGVYYTQYF.

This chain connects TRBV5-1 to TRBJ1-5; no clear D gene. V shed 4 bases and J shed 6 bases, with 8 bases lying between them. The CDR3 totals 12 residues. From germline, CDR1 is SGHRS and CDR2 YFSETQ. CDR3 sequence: CASSLEGQPQHF. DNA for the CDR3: TGCGCCAGCAGCCTAGAAGGTCAGCCCCAGCATTTT. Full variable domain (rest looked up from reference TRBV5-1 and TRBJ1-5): KAGVTQTPRYLIKTRGQQVTLSCSPISGHRSVSWYQQTPGQGLQFLFEYFSETQRNKGNFPGRFSGRQFSNSRSEMNVSTLELGDSALYLCASSLEGQPQHFGDGTRLSIL.

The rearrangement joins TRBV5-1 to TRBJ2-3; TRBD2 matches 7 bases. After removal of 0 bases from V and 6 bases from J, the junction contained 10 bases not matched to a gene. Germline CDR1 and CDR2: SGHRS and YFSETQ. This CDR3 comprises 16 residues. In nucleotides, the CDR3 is TGCGCCAGCAGCTTGGGTGGGCTAGCGGCGGCGGATACGCAGTATTTT. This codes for CASSLGGLAAADTQYF. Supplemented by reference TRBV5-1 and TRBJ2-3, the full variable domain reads KAGVTQTPRYLIKTRGQQVTLSCSPISGHRSVSWYQQTPGQGLQFLFEYFSETQRNKGNFPGRFSGRQFSNSRSEMNVSTLELGDSALYLCASSLGGLAAADTQYFGPGTRLTVL.

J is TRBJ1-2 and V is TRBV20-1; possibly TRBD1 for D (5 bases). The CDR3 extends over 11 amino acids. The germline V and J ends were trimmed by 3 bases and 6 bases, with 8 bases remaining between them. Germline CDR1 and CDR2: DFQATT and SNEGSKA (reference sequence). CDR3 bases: TGCAGTGCTAGGCTGGACAATGGCTACACCTTC. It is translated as CSARLDNGYTF.

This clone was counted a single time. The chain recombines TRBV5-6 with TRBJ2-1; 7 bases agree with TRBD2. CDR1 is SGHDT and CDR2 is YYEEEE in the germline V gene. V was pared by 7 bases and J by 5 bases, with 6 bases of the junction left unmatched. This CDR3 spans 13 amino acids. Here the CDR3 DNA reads TGTGCCAGCCAGGGAGGGCCTAACAATGAGCAGTTCTTC. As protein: CASQGGPNNEQFF.

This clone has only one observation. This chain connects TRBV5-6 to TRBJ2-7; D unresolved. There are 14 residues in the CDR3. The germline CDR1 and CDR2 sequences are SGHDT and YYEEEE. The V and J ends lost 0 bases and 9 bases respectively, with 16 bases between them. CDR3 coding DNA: TGTGCCAGCAGCTTGGTCTCCAGGCCTGTAGGGCAGTACTTC. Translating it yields CASSLVSRPVGQYF.

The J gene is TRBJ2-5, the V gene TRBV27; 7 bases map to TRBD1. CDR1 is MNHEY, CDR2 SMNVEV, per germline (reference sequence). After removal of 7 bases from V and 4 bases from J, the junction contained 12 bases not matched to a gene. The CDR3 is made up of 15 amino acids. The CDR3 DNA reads TGTGCCAGCAATCACTTACCGGGACAGATAGAGACCCAGTACTTC. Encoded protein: CASNHLPGQIETQYF.

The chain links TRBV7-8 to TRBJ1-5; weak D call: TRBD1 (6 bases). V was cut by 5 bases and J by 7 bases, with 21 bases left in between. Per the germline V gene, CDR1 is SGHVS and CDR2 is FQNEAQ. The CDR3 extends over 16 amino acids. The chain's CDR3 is CASSPHGQPHAQPQHF. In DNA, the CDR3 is TGTGCCAGCAGCCCTCACGGACAGCCCCACGCCCAGCCCCAGCATTTT.

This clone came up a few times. The CDR3 sequence: CASSEGGAHGNTIYF. CDR3 nucleotides: TGTGCCAGCAGCGAAGGGGGGGCACACGGAAACACCATATATTTT. This chain links TRBV7-2 with TRBJ1-3; a weak D match, TRBD1 (6 bases). This CDR3 is built from 15 residues. The ends were cut back, 5 bases at V and 4 bases at J, with 15 bases in the middle. The germline gives CDR1 SGHTA, CDR2 FQGNSA.

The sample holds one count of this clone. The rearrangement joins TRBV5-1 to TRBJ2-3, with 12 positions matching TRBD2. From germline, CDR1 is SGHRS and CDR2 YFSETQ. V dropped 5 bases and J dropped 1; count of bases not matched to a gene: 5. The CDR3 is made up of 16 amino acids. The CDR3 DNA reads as TGCGCCAGCAGGGCTAGCGGGGGGGCAGGCACAGATACGCAGTATTTT. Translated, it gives CASRASGGAGTDTQYF.

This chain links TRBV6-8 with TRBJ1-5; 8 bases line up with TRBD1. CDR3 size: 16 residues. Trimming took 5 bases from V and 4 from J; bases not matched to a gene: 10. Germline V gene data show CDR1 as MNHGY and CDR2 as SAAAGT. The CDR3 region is CASSPTWTGPNQPQHF. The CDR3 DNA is TGTGCCAGCAGTCCTACGTGGACAGGGCCGAATCAGCCCCAGCATTTT.

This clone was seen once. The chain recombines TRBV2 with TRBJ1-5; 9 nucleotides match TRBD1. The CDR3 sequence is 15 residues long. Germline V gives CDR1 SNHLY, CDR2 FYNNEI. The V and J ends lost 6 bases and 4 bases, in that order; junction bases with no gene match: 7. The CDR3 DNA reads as TGTGCCAGCAGAATAGGACAGGGGCGGAATCAGCCCCAGCATTTT. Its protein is CASRIGQGRNQPQHF.

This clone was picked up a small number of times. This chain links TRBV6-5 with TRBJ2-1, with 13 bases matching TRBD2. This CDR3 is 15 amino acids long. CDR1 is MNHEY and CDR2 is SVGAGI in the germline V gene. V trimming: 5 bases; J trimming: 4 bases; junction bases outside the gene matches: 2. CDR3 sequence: CASSGTSGDYNEQFF. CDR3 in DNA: TGTGCCAGCAGTGGGACTAGCGGGGATTACAATGAGCAGTTCTTC.

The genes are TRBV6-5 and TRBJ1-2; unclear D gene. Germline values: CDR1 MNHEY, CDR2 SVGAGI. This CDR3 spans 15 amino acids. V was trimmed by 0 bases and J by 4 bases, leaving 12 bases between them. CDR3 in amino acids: CASSYSVLPGYGYTF. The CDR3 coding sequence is TGTGCCAGCAGTTACTCGGTCTTACCAGGCTATGGCTACACCTTC.